A single sample gave rise to the 31 T cell receptor beta chains below, sequenced in a study of T cells in Graves' hyperthyroidism and ophthalmopathy (dated by TCRdb to about 2019). The library was made by multiplex PCR. The instrument was an Illumina HiSeq 2000. The TCR beta CDR3 regions were amplified from RNA transcripts. The TCR CDR3 was subjected to a first round of RT-PCR using the HTBI primer set and the Qiagen OneStep RT-PCR kit. TCRdb redid the processing of the public reads, applying fastp at Q25 and MiXCR, and retained in-frame beta chains. Every entry covers one CDR3 protein and lists the most common genes and DNA from its rows. The sample includes 490,000 or so distinct CDR3 sequences, with just under 20% observed a single time. The top ten clones comprise approximately 50% of the sample. Sequenced: blood. The receptor source for this set is a man in his forties with Graves' ophthalmopathy.

This clonotype was seen only a few times. This sequence joins TRBV11-2 and TRBJ1-1; TRBD1 might be the D (6 bases). The CDR3 covers 14 residues. Germline CDR1 is SGHAT and CDR2 is FQNNGV. Trimming shortened V by 3 bases and J by 5 bases, and 13 bases separated the two germline ends. CDR3 coding DNA: TGTGCCAGCAGCTTGATGGGGGCTGGAACTGAAGCTTTCTTT. It codes for CASSLMGAGTEAFF. The complete variable domain, with remaining parts taken from reference TRBV11-2 and TRBJ1-1, reads EAGVAQSPRYKIIEKRQSVAFWCNPISGHATLYWYQQILGQGPKLLIQFQNNGVVDDSQLPKDRFSAERLKGVDSTLKIQPAKLEDSAVYLCASSLMGAGTEAFFGQGTRLTVV.

In this sample, this clonotype turned up many times. V usage is TRBV24-1 and J usage is TRBJ2-3; unclear D gene. V was pared by 3 bases and J by 2 bases, with 8 bases between. Germline CDR1 KGHDR, CDR2 SFDVKD. This CDR3 is 14 amino acids long. In DNA, the CDR3 is TGTGCCACCAGTGATCGTGCAGACACAGATACGCAGTATTTT. Protein sequence: CATSDRADTDTQYF.

The rearrangement links TRBV5-1 to TRBJ2-5; maybe TRBD1 (5 bases). The germline V gene encodes CDR1 SGHRS and CDR2 YFSETQ. The CDR3 has 16 amino acids. V was clipped by 0 bases and J by 5 bases, with 17 bases between them. CDR3 region: CASSLGSPRASETQYF. The CDR3 DNA reads TGCGCCAGCAGCTTGGGTTCCCCCAGGGCCTCGGAGACCCAGTACTTC. Together with reference TRBV5-1 and TRBJ2-5, the CDR3 gives the full variable domain: KAGVTQTPRYLIKTRGQQVTLSCSPISGHRSVSWYQQTPGQGLQFLFEYFSETQRNKGNFPGRFSGRQFSNSRSEMNVSTLELGDSALYLCASSLGSPRASETQYFGPGTRLLVL.

The gene calls are TRBV19 and TRBJ1-5, with D perhaps TRBD1 (5 bases). V gave up 4 bases and J gave up 0 bases, with 16 bases separating them. The CDR3 is made up of 17 amino acids. The germline gives CDR1 LNHDA, CDR2 SQIVND (reference sequence). CDR3 in DNA: TGTGCCAGTAGTACCTATTGGGGACTGAATAGCAATCAGCCCCAGCATTTT. This codes for CASSTYWGLNSNQPQHF.

This clonotype was detected only a few times. This chain links TRBV19 with TRBJ2-1; 11 nucleotides match TRBD2. The CDR3 contains 17 residues. Germline CDR1 is LNHDA and CDR2 is SQIVND (reference sequence). V lost 5 bases and J lost 6; bases outside the gene matches: 12. This chain's CDR3 is CASSVDIAGGPLNEQFF. In DNA, the CDR3 is TGTGCCAGTAGTGTGGACATAGCGGGAGGGCCCCTCAATGAGCAGTTCTTC.

The rearrangement uses TRBV25-1 and TRBJ1-5; D call uncertain. Trimming left V 3 bases short and J 3 bases short, with 9 bases between. The germline V gene encodes CDR1 MGHDK and CDR2 SYGVNS. This CDR3 region has 14 residues. The DNA for the CDR3 is TGTGCCAGCAGTGACGGACGGTACAATCAGCCCCAGCATTTT. Translated: CASSDGRYNQPQHF.

In this sample, this clonotype turned up many times. The J gene is TRBJ2-4, the V gene TRBV28; 7 bases are shared with TRBD1. V lost 2 bases and J lost 6; bases outside the gene matches: 7. Germline V gives CDR1 MDHEN, CDR2 SYDVKM. This CDR3 comprises 15 residues. The CDR3 spells CASSLSQGVLNIQYF. CDR3 sequence (DNA): TGTGCCAGCAGTTTAAGTCAGGGGGTACTAAACATTCAGTACTTC.

J is TRBJ2-3 and V is TRBV7-2; no reliable D call. Germline CDR1 and CDR2: SGHTA and FQGNSA. V lost 5 bases, J lost 4 bases, and 13 bases lay in between. The CDR3 runs 14 residues. The CDR3 DNA is TGTGCCAGCAGCCAAAGGGCCCGCGCAGATACGCAGTATTTT. Translating it yields CASSQRARADTQYF.

Points on this clonotype: Since a much larger clone is just one base distant, this may be a read error. The CDR3 region is CAGKGGSVPSYEQYF. In nucleotides, the CDR3 is TGTGCCGGCAAAGGGGGTTCGGTGCCCTCCTACGAGCAGTACTTC. This chain uses TRBV12-3 or TRBV12-4 with TRBJ2-7, with D possibly being TRBD1 (6 bases). Trimming removed 11 bases from V and 0 bases from J, with 20 bases in between. The CDR3 extends over 15 amino acids.

This clonotype was recorded at least ten times. This chain uses TRBV7-9 with TRBJ2-1; 8 positions match TRBD2. The J segment lost 4 bases and the V segment lost 5 bases, leaving 10 bases of the junction unmatched. CDR3 size: 16 residues. In germline, CDR1 is SEHNR, CDR2 FQNEAQ (reference sequence). The CDR3 DNA reads as TGTGCCAGCAGCCCCGCCGGGGGGGCGGGATACAATGAGCAGTTCTTC. As protein: CASSPAGGAGYNEQFF.

The rearrangement uses TRBV6-1 and TRBJ1-5; no firm D call. Germline V gene data show CDR1 as MNHNS and CDR2 as SASEGT. V was shortened by 7 bases and J by 5 bases, with 15 bases between the two germline ends. The CDR3 length is 14 residues. For the CDR3, the DNA is TGTGCCAGCACCTACGGGTGGGTGGATCAGCCCCAGCATTTT. Encoded protein: CASTYGWVDQPQHF.

A few counts support this clonotype. The CDR3 nucleotides are TGCGCCAGCAGCTTGCAGGTTGTTAGAGGTCGAGAAAAACTGTTTTTT. It translates to CASSLQVVRGREKLFF. The chain uses TRBV5-1 and TRBJ1-4; D remains unclear. This CDR3 has 16 residues. Per germline, CDR1 SGHRS and CDR2 YFSETQ. V was pared by 1 base and J by 8 bases, with 18 bases between.

This clonotype was seen a few times. This chain connects TRBV12-3 or TRBV12-4 to TRBJ2-3; D unresolved. V was clipped by 8 bases and J by 9 bases, with 21 bases between them. This CDR3 has 14 amino acids. CDR3 amino acids: CASRVLTEYGTQYF. In DNA, the CDR3 is TGTGCCAGCCGAGTTTTAACAGAGTACGGGACGCAGTATTTT.

V gene TRBV7-6 combines with J gene TRBJ2-2; no definite D call. CDR3 size: 12 residues. Trimming removed 5 bases from V and 7 bases from J, with 8 bases in between. CDR1 is SGHVS and CDR2 is FNYEAQ in the germline V gene. CDR3 coding DNA: TGTGCCAGCAGCCAGGAGTTCGGGGAGCTGTTTTTT. Its translation: CASSQEFGELFF.

The rearrangement joins TRBV5-1 to TRBJ2-1; TRBD2 matches 15 bases. V trimming: 3 bases; J trimming: 3 bases; junction bases outside the gene matches: 10. This CDR3 contains 19 residues. Germline CDR1 reads SGHRS; CDR2 reads YFSETQ. The CDR3 DNA sequence: TGCGCCAGCAGCTCACCGGGACTAGCGGGAGGCCGTGACTACAATGAGCAGTTCTTC. This gives the protein CASSSPGLAGGRDYNEQFF. Filled out from reference TRBV5-1 and TRBJ2-1, the complete variable domain reads KAGVTQTPRYLIKTRGQQVTLSCSPISGHRSVSWYQQTPGQGLQFLFEYFSETQRNKGNFPGRFSGRQFSNSRSEMNVSTLELGDSALYLCASSSPGLAGGRDYNEQFFGPGTRLTVL.

The chain combines TRBV11-2 with TRBJ1-4; D remains unclear. With 0 bases removed from V and 12 bases from J, the gap between germline ends came to 14 bases. Germline CDR1 reads SGHAT; CDR2 reads FQNNGV. The CDR3 is made up of 14 amino acids. The CDR3 DNA is TGTGCCAGCAGCTTAGATCCCGAGCGTAAGGAACTGTTTTTT. The encoded protein is CASSLDPERKELFF.

This clonotype was found many times. The V and J genes are TRBV12-3 or TRBV12-4 and TRBJ1-1; D is possibly TRBD1 (6 bases). The ends were cut back, 6 bases at V and 0 bases at J, with 11 bases in the middle. The CDR3 length is 14 residues. The CDR3 reads CASSQRDMNTEAFF. CDR3 nucleotides: TGTGCCAGCAGCCAAAGGGACATGAACACTGAAGCTTTCTTT.

The chain uses TRBV20-1 and TRBJ1-4, with D perhaps matching TRBD1 (5 bases). This CDR3 has 15 residues. The V gene lost 0 bases and the J gene lost 0 bases, with 8 bases spanning the gap. Germline CDR1 is DFQATT and CDR2 is SNEGSKA (reference sequence). CDR3 in amino acids: CSARDQGATNEKLFF. The CDR3 nucleotides are TGCAGTGCTAGAGATCAGGGTGCAACTAATGAAAAACTGTTTTTT.

The chain uses TRBV30 and TRBJ1-5, with 8 bases matching TRBD1. Germline-derived CDR1 and CDR2 are GTSNPN and SVGIG (reference sequence). V lost 0 bases to trimming and J lost 5 bases; unmatched junction nucleotides: 9. The CDR3 length is 16 residues. For the CDR3, the DNA is TGTGCCTGGAGTGTACCGAGGACAGGGTTTTATCAGCCCCAGCATTTT. Its protein is CAWSVPRTGFYQPQHF.

The chain uses TRBV19 and TRBJ1-2; possible D gene TRBD1, 5 bases. V lost 7 bases and J 7 bases, leaving 16 bases between the germline ends. The CDR3 is 13 residues long. Germline-derived CDR1 and CDR2 are LNHDA and SQIVND (reference sequence). The chain's CDR3 is CASTFPGGFGYTF. The DNA for the CDR3 is TGTGCCAGTACCTTCCCGGGGGGTTTTGGCTACACCTTC.

This chain connects TRBV4-1 to TRBJ2-5; D perhaps matches TRBD1 (6 bases). The V gene's germline CDR1 is MGHRA and CDR2 YSYEKL. Trimming took 0 bases from V and 4 from J, leaving 6 bases between them. The CDR3 covers 13 residues. In DNA, the CDR3 is TGCGCCAGCAGCCAAGAGGGGGCAGAGACCCAGTACTTC. It yields the protein CASSQEGAETQYF.

This clonotype was found a few times. The chain employs TRBV5-5 and TRBJ1-2, with 8 bases aligning to TRBD1. The junction had 5 bases not matched to a gene; V was cut back by 4 bases and J by 6 bases. The CDR3 sequence is 13 residues long. Looked up from germline, CDR1 is SGHKS and CDR2 is YYEKEE (reference sequence). The CDR3 region is CASSLPTGDGYTF. The CDR3 DNA follows: TGTGCCAGCAGCCTGCCGACAGGGGATGGCTACACCTTC.

V is TRBV10-1 and J is TRBJ1-3; D call uncertain. The CDR3 has 13 residues. V was shortened by 8 bases and J by 0 bases, with 8 bases between the two germline ends. In germline, CDR1 is WNHNN, CDR2 SYGVQD (reference sequence). The CDR3 is CASQDYSGNTIYF. The DNA of the CDR3 is TGCGCCAGCCAGGACTACTCTGGAAACACCATATATTTT.

This rearrangement joins TRBV6-5 to TRBJ2-1, with D unresolved. V was shortened by 4 bases and J by 7 bases, with 11 bases between the two germline ends. The CDR3 is 13 amino acids. Looked up from germline, CDR1 is MNHEY and CDR2 is SVGAGI. Here the CDR3 reads CASSSPDLNEQFF. CDR3 sequence (DNA): TGTGCCAGCAGTTCCCCCGACTTAAATGAGCAGTTCTTC.

This clonotype has ten or more counts. V is TRBV4-2 and J is TRBJ2-3, with unresolved D. V dropped 1 base and J dropped 0 bases, with 5 bases sitting between them. In germline, CDR1 is LGHNA, CDR2 YNFKEQ. This CDR3 has 14 amino acids. The CDR3 reads CASSQVGSTDTQYF. The DNA for the CDR3 is TGTGCCAGCAGCCAAGTTGGCAGCACAGATACGCAGTATTTT.

The gene calls are TRBV6-5 and TRBJ2-3, with D uncertain. The CDR3 runs to 16 residues. In germline, CDR1 is MNHEY, CDR2 SVGAGI. V dropped 2 bases and J dropped 1 base, with 13 bases sitting between them. This CDR3 is CASSYGQLAGTDTQYF. The CDR3 DNA is TGTGCCAGCAGTTACGGCCAACTGGCGGGCACAGATACGCAGTATTTT.

This rearrangement joins TRBV20-1 to TRBJ2-2; D is undetermined. Deletions cut 0 bases from V and 0 bases from J, with 8 bases between. The germline CDR1 and CDR2 sequences are DFQATT and SNEGSKA (reference sequence). The CDR3 totals 15 residues. CDR3 sequence reads: CSARDRLANTGELFF. CDR3 nucleotides: TGCAGTGCTAGAGATCGGCTAGCGAACACCGGGGAGCTGTTTTTT.

This clonotype has a handful of counts. This chain connects TRBV7-3 to TRBJ2-1, with 15 positions matching TRBD2. After removal of 5 bases from V and 1 base from J, the junction contained 3 bases not matched to a gene. CDR3 length equals 17 residues. CDR1 and CDR2 from the germline V gene are SGHTA and FQGTGA. Here the CDR3 DNA reads TGTGCCAGCAGCCCCGGGACTAGCGGGAGGTCCTACAATGAGCAGTTCTTC. Translating gives CASSPGTSGRSYNEQFF.

This clonotype came up a few times. V gene TRBV6-1 combines with J gene TRBJ2-1; no clear D. V was shortened by 5 bases and J by 5 bases, with 4 bases between the two germline ends. Germline V gene sequence: CDR1 MNHNS, CDR2 SASEGT. The length of the CDR3 is 11 residues. This CDR3 reads CASSTNNEQFF. The CDR3 bases are TGTGCCAGCAGTACAAACAATGAGCAGTTCTTC.

This clonotype was seen many times. The genes are TRBV12-3 or TRBV12-4 and TRBJ2-7; 7 bases are a match to TRBD2. Losses at the gene ends were 7 bases for V and 3 bases for J; bases not matched to a gene: 6. The CDR3 is made up of 13 amino acids. The CDR3 DNA sequence: TGTGCCAGCATGGGGGGAGGGGTCTACGAGCAGTACTTC. Protein sequence: CASMGGGVYEQYF.

This clonotype was seen a few times. The J gene is TRBJ1-6, the V gene TRBV5-1, with D uncertain. Trimming cost V 2 bases and J 7 bases, with 13 bases left between them. This CDR3 comprises 15 residues. Germline V gives CDR1 SGHRS, CDR2 YFSETQ. CDR3 loop: CASSLGPENNSPLHF. CDR3 nucleotide sequence: TGCGCCAGCAGCTTAGGACCGGAGAACAATTCACCCCTCCACTTT.